This is a list of T cell receptor beta chains from one sample in a study of shared clonotypes between healthy human individuals. Sequenced by immunoSEQ multiplex PCR; TCRdb stores in-frame clones only, minus some. The data show 800,000 to 1,200,000 clones, 75% to 80% seen once. Source material: memory CD4+ T cells from PBMCs. These receptor sequences come from a young man in good health. Some clones in this sample may be carry-over from other donors' samples. CDR3s include the opening cysteine and the closing phenylalanine or tryptophan. D genes are given only for firm matches.

TRBJ2-1	NA	TRBV2	CASVSEGLAYRFF
TRBJ2-5	NA	TRBV5-1	CASSFGQRSETQYF
TRBJ1-2	TRBD1	TRBV9	CASSPQGARNYGYTF
TRBJ2-7	TRBD1	TRBV6-1	CASPAGKGWTGEQYF
TRBJ2-3	NA	TRBV12-5	CASGLVTGEGTDTQYF
TRBJ2-6	NA	TRBV5-1	CASINPGANVLTF
TRBJ2-1	NA	TRBV11-3	CASSLRAGPYNEQFF
TRBJ1-3	NA	TRBV19	CASSPPGPSGIYF
TRBJ2-5	NA	TRBV6-1	CASRVSNGEETQYF
TRBJ1-2	NA	TRBV5-1	CASSLDEGRFYGYTF
TRBJ2-5	TRBD2	TRBV5-6	CASSPGLAGSQETQYF
TRBJ1-2	TRBD1	TRBV28	CASRGQGTNGYTF
TRBJ2-1	TRBD2	TRBV4-2	CASSQERGLAGRGHNEQFF
TRBJ1-1	TRBD1	TRBV9	CASSEPGQGTQAFF
TRBJ1-2	NA	TRBV5-5	CASSYNRVPYYGYTF
TRBJ2-3	TRBD2	TRBV19	CASSIGQAGWLGTQYF
TRBJ2-7	NA	TRBV29-1	CSARGSYEQYF
TRBJ2-5	TRBD2	TRBV19	CASSTRLAGKETQYF
TRBJ1-2	NA	TRBV6-6	CASSYSGNNYGYTF
TRBJ1-1	NA	TRBV6-6	CASSSALNTEAFF
TRBJ2-3	TRBD2	TRBV5-1	CASGLAGGDTQYF
TRBJ2-3	NA	TRBV2	CASTYSADTQYF
TRBJ1-3	NA	TRBV28	CASSRVTGGTFSGNTIYF
TRBJ1-2	TRBD1	TRBV7-3	CASSSPGTGIYGYTF
TRBJ1-5	TRBD1	TRBV2	CASRATGYQPQHF
TRBJ2-1	NA	TRBV7-3	CASSLLSSGLSSYNEQFF
TRBJ2-7	NA	TRBV28	CASRESAYEQYF
TRBJ2-1	NA	TRBV7-8	CASSPGRDEQFF
TRBJ1-1	NA	TRBV5-1	CASRRDTGMNTEAFF
TRBJ1-1	NA	TRBV7-9	CASSLEAKTNTEAFF
TRBJ2-7	NA	TRBV7-2	CASSLVGRDYEQYF
TRBJ2-7	TRBD1	TRBV28	CASSEQGVSYEQYF
TRBJ1-3	NA	TRBV18	CASSPPSRGASGNTIYF
TRBJ1-1	NA	TRBV28	CASRQSSRGAEAFF
TRBJ1-2	TRBD1	TRBV7-9	CASSLARTGGAGYGYTF
TRBJ2-7	TRBD2	TRBV5-4	CASSAGTSYYSYEQYF
TRBJ2-1	NA	TRBV4-3	CASSQEASSYNEQFF
TRBJ2-1	TRBD2	TRBV28	CASSSGGLAKRGMYNEQFF
TRBJ2-5	NA	TRBV5-4	CASSLPEGTQYF
TRBJ2-1	NA	TRBV6-6	CASSDNWGREQFF
TRBJ2-5	TRBD2	TRBV7-9	CASSGGLQETQYF
TRBJ2-3	TRBD2	TRBV4-1	CASSQPWGLAGGGDTQYF
TRBJ1-4	TRBD1	TRBV7-2	CASSLAGTGGWEKLFF
TRBJ2-7	NA	TRBV28	CASSTGITYEQYF
TRBJ2-6	NA	TRBV19	CASRTARASSGANVLTF
TRBJ1-4	TRBD1	TRBV18	CASSPRTGRDEKLFF
TRBJ1-2	NA	TRBV29-1	CSVMGDRGYGYTF
TRBJ2-3	NA	TRBV20-1	CSASRADTQYF
TRBJ2-3	TRBD1	TRBV6-1	CASSEVFSDRVFF
TRBJ1-4	NA	TRBV20-1	CSARDEKLFF
TRBJ2-5	NA	TRBV5-1	CASSPQGPVETQYF
TRBJ2-2	NA	TRBV5-1	CASSRIQGTGELFF